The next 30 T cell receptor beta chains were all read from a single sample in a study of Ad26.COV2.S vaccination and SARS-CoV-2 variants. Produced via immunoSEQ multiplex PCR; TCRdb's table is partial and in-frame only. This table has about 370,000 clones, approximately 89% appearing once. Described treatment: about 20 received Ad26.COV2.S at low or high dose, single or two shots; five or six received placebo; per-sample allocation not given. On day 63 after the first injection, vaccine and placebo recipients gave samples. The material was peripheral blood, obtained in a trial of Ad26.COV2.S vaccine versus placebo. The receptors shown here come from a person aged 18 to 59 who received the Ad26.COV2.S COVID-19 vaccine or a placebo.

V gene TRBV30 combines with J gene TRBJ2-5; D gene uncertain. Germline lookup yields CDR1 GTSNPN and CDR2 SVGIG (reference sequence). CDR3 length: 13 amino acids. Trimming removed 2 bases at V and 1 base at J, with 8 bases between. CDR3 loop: CAWSRSLQETQYF. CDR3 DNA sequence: TGTGCCTGGAGTCGGAGTCTCCAAGAGACCCAGTACTTC. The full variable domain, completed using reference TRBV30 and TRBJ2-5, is SQTIHQWPATLVQPVGSPLSLECTVEGTSNPNLYWYRQAAGRGLQLLFYSVGIGQISSEVPQNLSASRPQDRQFILSSKKLLLSDSGFYLCAWSRSLQETQYFGPGTRLLVL.

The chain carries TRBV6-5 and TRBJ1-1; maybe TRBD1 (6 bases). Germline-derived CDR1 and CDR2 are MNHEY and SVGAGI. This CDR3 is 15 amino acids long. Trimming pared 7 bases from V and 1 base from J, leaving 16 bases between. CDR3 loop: CASIGEGGWNTEAFF. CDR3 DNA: TGTGCCAGCATTGGAGAAGGGGGGTGGAACACTGAAGCTTTCTTT.

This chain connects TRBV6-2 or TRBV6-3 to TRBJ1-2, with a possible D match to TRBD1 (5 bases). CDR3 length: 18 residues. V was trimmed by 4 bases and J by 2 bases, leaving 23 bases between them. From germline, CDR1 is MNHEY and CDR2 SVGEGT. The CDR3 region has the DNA TGTGCCAGCAGTTTGGGGCACGGAACACCCACCAGGAACTATGGCTACACCTTC. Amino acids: CASSLGHGTPTRNYGYTF.

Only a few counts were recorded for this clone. In DNA, the CDR3 is TGTGCCATCAGTGGGGACTACAATGAGCAGTTCTTC. Its translation is CAISGDYNEQFF. V is TRBV10-3 and J is TRBJ2-1; D is uncertain. The CDR3 loop spans 12 amino acids. The germline V and J ends were trimmed by 4 bases and 3 bases, with 4 bases remaining between them. In germline, CDR1 is ENHRY, CDR2 SYGVKD.

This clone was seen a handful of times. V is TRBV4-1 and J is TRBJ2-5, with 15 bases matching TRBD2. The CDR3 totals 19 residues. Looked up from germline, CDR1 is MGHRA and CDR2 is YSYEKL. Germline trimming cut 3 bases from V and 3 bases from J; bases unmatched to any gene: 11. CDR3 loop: CASSHLGLAGGPLKETQYF. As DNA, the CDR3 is TGCGCCAGCAGCCATCTCGGACTAGCGGGAGGGCCTCTAAAAGAGACCCAGTACTTC.

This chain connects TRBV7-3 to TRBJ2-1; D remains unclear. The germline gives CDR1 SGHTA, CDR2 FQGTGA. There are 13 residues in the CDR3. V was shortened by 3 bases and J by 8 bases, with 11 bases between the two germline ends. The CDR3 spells CASSFDGGDEQFF. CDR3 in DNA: TGTGCCAGCAGCTTCGACGGTGGGGATGAGCAGTTCTTC.

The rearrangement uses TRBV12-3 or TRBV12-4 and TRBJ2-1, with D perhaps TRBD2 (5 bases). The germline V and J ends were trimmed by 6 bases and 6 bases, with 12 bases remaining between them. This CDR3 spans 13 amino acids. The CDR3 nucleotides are TGTGCCAGCAGGTGGGCGGGCCGCAATGAGCAGTTCTTC. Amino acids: CASRWAGRNEQFF.

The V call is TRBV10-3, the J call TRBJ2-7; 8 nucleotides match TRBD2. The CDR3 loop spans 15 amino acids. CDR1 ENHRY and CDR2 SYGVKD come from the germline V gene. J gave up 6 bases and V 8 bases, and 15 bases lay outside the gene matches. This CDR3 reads CAIAGLSGSSAEQYF. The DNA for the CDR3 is TGTGCCATCGCAGGTTTGAGCGGGAGTTCCGCCGAGCAGTACTTC.

CDR3: CASSYSRAQPQHF. The CDR3 DNA follows: TGTGCCAGCAGTTACTCGAGGGCTCAGCCCCAGCATTTT. The rearrangement joins TRBV6-5 to TRBJ1-5, with D uncertain. Germline V gene sequence: CDR1 MNHEY, CDR2 SVGAGI. The CDR3 contains 13 residues. Trimming removed 0 bases from V and 6 bases from J, with 6 bases in between.

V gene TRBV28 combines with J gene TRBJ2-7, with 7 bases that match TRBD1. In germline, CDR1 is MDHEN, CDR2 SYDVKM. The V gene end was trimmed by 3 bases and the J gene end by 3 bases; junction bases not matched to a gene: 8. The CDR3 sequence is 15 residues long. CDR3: CASSLSAGGVYEQYF. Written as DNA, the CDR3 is TGTGCCAGCAGTTTGTCGGCAGGGGGAGTCTACGAGCAGTACTTC.

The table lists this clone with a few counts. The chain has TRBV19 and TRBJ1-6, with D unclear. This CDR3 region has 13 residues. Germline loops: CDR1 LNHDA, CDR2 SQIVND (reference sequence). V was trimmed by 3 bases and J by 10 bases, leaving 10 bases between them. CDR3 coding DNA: TGTGCCAGTAGTATGTTCGGCGAGTCACCCCTCCACTTT. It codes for CASSMFGESPLHF.

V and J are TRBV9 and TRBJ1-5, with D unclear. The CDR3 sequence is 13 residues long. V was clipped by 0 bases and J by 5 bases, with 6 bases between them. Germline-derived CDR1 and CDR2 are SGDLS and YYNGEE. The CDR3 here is CASSVDPDQPQHF. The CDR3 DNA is TGTGCCAGCAGCGTAGATCCAGATCAGCCCCAGCATTTT. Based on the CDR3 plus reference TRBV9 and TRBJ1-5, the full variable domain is DSGVTQTPKHLITATGQRVTLRCSPRSGDLSVYWYQQSLDQGLQFLIQYYNGEERAKGNILERFSAQQFPDLHSELNLSSLELGDSALYFCASSVDPDQPQHFGDGTRLSIL.

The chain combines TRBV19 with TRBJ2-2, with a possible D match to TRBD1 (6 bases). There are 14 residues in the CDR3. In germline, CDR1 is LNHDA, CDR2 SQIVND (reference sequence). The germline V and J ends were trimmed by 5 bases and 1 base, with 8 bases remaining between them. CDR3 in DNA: TGTGCCAGTAGTTTACAGGGGAACACCGGGGAGCTGTTTTTT. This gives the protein CASSLQGNTGELFF. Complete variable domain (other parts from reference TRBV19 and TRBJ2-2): DGGITQSPKYLFRKEGQNVTLSCEQNLNHDAMYWYRQDPGQGLRLIYYSQIVNDFQKGDIAEGYSVSREKKESFPLTVTSAQKNPTAFYLCASSLQGNTGELFFGEGSRLTVL.

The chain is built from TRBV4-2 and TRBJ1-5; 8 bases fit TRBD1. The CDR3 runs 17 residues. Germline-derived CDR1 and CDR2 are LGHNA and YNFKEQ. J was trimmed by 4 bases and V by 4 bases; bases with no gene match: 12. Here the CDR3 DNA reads TGTGCCAGCAGCCCGGGAGGGCAGGGGGCGCGTAATCAGCCCCAGCATTTT. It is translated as CASSPGGQGARNQPQHF.

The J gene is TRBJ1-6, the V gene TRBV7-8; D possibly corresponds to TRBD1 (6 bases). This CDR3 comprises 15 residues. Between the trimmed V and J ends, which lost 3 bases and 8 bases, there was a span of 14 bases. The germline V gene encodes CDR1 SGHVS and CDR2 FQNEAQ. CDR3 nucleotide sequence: TGTGCCAGCAGCTTGTCAGAAACAGGGTATTCACCCCTCCACTTT. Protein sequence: CASSLSETGYSPLHF.

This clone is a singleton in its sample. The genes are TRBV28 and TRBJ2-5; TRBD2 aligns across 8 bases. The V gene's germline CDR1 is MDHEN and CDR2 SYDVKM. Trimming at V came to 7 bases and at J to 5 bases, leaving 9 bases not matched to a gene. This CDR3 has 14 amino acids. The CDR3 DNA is TGTGCCAGCAAGATCGGGGGGGCCAGCGAGACCCAGTACTTC. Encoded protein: CASKIGGASETQYF.

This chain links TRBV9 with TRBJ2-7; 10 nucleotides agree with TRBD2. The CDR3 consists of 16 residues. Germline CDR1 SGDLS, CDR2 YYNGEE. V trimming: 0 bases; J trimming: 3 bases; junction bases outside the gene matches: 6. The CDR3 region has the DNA TGTGCCAGCAGCGTAGGGGTAGCGGGAGGCCTCTACGAGCAGTACTTC. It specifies CASSVGVAGGLYEQYF.

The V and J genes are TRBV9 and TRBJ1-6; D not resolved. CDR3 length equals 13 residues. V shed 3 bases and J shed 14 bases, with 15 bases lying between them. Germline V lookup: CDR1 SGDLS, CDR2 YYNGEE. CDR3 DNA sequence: TGTGCCAGCAGCGACCTGCAGCAGGCGACCCTCCACTTT. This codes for CASSDLQQATLHF.

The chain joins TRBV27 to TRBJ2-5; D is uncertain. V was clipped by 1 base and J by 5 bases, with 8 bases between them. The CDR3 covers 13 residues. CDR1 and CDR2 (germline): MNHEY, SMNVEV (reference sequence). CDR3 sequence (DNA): TGTGCCAGCAGTTTATGGATCGGGGAGACCCAGTACTTC. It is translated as CASSLWIGETQYF.

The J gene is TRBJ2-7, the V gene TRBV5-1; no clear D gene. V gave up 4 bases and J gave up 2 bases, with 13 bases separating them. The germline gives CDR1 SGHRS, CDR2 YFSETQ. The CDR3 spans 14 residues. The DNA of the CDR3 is TGCGCCAGCAGCGTCGGTAACCCACCCTACGAGCAGTACTTC. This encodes CASSVGNPPYEQYF.

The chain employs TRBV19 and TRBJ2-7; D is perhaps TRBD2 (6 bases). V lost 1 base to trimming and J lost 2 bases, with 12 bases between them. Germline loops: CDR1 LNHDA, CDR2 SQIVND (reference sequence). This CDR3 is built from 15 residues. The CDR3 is CASSIAAGGPYEQYF. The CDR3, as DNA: TGTGCCAGTAGTATAGCCGCCGGGGGACCCTACGAGCAGTACTTC.

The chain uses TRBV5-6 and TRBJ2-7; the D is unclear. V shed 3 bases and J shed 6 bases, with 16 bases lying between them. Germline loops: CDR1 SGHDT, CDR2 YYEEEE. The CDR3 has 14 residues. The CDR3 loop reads CASSSLRVQSEQYF. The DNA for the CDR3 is TGTGCCAGCAGCTCCCTCCGGGTCCAGTCCGAGCAGTACTTC.

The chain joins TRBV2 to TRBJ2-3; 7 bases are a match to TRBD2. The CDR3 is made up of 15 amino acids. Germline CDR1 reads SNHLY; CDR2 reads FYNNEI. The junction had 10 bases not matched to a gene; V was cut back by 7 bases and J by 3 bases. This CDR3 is CASIRTSARTDTQYF. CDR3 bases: TGTGCCAGCATCCGAACTAGCGCGCGGACAGATACGCAGTATTTT. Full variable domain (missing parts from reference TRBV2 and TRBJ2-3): EPEVTQTPSHQVTQMGQEVILRCVPISNHLYFYWYRQILGQKVEFLVSFYNNEISEKSEIFDDQFSVERPDGSNFTLKIRSTKLEDSAMYFCASIRTSARTDTQYFGPGTRLTVL.

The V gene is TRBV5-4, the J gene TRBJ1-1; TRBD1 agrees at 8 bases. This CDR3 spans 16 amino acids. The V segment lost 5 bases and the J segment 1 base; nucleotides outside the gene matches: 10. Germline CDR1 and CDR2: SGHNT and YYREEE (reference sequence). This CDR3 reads CASSRPTGEGNTEAFF. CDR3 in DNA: TGTGCCAGCAGTCGACCGACAGGGGAGGGGAACACTGAAGCTTTCTTT.

For the CDR3, the DNA is TGTGCCAGCAGCTTAGGGGGGCCGCACTCTGGAAACACCATATATTTT. Its protein is CASSLGGPHSGNTIYF. The chain joins TRBV7-9 to TRBJ1-3; maybe TRBD1 (6 bases). This CDR3 spans 16 amino acids. CDR1 is SEHNR and CDR2 is FQNEAQ in the germline V gene (reference sequence). Between the trimmed V and J ends, which lost 1 base and 0 bases, there was a span of 10 bases.

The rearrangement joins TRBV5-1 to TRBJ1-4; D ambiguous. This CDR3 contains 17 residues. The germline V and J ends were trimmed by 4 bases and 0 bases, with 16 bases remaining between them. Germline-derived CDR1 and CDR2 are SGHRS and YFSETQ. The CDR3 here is CASSPGPRLATNEKLFF. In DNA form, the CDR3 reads TGCGCCAGCAGCCCAGGCCCAAGGTTGGCAACTAATGAAAAACTGTTTTTT. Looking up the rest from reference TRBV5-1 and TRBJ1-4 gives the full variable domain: KAGVTQTPRYLIKTRGQQVTLSCSPISGHRSVSWYQQTPGQGLQFLFEYFSETQRNKGNFPGRFSGRQFSNSRSEMNVSTLELGDSALYLCASSPGPRLATNEKLFFGSGTQLSVL.

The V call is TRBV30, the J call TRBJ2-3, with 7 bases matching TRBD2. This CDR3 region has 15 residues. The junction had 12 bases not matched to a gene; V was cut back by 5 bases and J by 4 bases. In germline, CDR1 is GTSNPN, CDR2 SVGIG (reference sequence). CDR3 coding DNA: TGTGCCTGGGGGGCGTGGAGCGGGAAATCAGATACGCAGTATTTT. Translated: CAWGAWSGKSDTQYF. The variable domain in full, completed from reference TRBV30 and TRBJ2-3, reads SQTIHQWPATLVQPVGSPLSLECTVEGTSNPNLYWYRQAAGRGLQLLFYSVGIGQISSEVPQNLSASRPQDRQFILSSKKLLLSDSGFYLCAWGAWSGKSDTQYFGPGTRLTVL.

CDR3 sequence (DNA): TGTGCCACCAGAGTGCAGGGGATTCCATCCGAACTGTTTTTT. This sequence encodes CATRVQGIPSELFF. V is TRBV6-5 and J is TRBJ1-4; weak D call: TRBD1 (6 bases). This CDR3 is 14 amino acids long. V lost 10 bases and J 12 bases, leaving 24 bases between the germline ends. The germline CDR1 and CDR2 sequences are MNHEY and SVGAGI.

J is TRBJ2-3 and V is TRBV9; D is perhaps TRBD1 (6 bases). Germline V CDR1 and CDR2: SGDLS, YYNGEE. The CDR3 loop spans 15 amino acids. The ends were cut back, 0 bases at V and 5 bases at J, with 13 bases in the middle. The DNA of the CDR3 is TGTGCCAGCAGCGTAGCCTCTCTAGGGGGAGATACGCAGTATTTT. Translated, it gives CASSVASLGGDTQYF.

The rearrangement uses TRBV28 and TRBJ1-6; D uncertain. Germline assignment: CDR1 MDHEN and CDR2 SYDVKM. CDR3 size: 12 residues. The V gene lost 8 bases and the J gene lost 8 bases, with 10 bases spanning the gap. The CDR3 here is CASGPLHSPLHF. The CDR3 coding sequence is TGTGCCAGCGGGCCATTGCATTCACCCCTCCACTTT.